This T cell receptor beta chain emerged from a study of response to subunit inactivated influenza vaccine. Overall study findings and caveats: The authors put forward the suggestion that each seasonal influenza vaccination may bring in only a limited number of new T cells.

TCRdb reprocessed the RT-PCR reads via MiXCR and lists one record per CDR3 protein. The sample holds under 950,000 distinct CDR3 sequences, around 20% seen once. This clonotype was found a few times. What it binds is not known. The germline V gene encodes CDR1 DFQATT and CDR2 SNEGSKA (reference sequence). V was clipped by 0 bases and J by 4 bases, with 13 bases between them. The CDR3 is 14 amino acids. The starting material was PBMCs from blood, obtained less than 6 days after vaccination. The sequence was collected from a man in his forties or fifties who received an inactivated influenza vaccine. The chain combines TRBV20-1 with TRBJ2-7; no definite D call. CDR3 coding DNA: TGCAGTGCTAGAGATCGGGCCGGTACTTACGAGCAGTACTTC. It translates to CSARDRAGTYEQYF.